The text below deals with one T cell receptor beta chain. The antigen remains undetermined. Assays were performed on some 9.2 x 10^4 TCR templates per sample. Clones were sequenced by immunoSEQ multiplex PCR, and TCRdb holds only the in-frame ones, with some missing. This sample yields approximately 75,000 clones, of which around 93% are seen a single time; approximately 4.5% belongs to the top ten. The germline V gene has CDR1 SGHDN and CDR2 FVKESK. The CDR3 runs to 13 residues. V gave up 7 bases and J gave up 1 base, with 10 bases separating them. The data were obtained in a study of siplizumab effects on memory and regulatory T cells. Findings of the study overall: Alloreactive sequences traceable to unstimulated CD4+ memory cells declined significantly under siplizumab. Among mappable alloreactive CD4+ clones, the Treg-derived fraction averaged 68.8% with siplizumab versus about 25% in controls.

Material for sequencing was CD8+ T cells sorted from blood. This rearrangement joins TRBV14 to TRBJ2-5, with a weak D call TRBD1 (5 bases). This sequence was found in a human donor in good health. CDR3 residues: CASTRGTQETQYF. CDR3 DNA: TGTGCCAGCACTAGGGGAACCCAAGAGACCCAGTACTTC.